Presented here are 22 T cell receptor beta chains from one specimen sequenced in a study of cytomegalovirus exposure and HLA in healthy donors (dated by TCRdb to the late 2010s). To prepare the library, the immunoSEQ multiplex PCR assay was applied. A mixture of 60 forward primers for TCR Vbeta segments and 13 reverse primers for TCR Jbeta segments was used in the multiplex PCR. TCRdb limited this immuneACCESS table to in-frame rearrangements with V and J called. A share of clones is missing; checked studies link under half to unresolved V genes, and the rest is unexplained. Present in this sample are about 210,000 clones, about 83% of which were seen just once. The top ten hold roughly a tenth of the sample. Sequenced material: PBMCs. The receptors originated from a woman aged 50 to 60 in good health and CMV-seropositive.

This sequence joins TRBV2 and TRBJ1-6; 7 bases map to TRBD1. CDR1 and CDR2 (germline): SNHLY, FYNNEI. The CDR3 spans 14 residues. Losses at the gene ends were 6 bases for V and 3 bases for J; bases not matched to a gene: 2. The CDR3, as DNA: TGTGCCAGCAGCCGGGACAGCTATAATTCACCCCTCCACTTT. Its translation is CASSRDSYNSPLHF.

This chain joins TRBV29-1 and TRBJ1-1, with a possible D match to TRBD1 (6 bases). Germline lookup yields CDR1 SQVTM and CDR2 ANQGSEA. The V end lost 4 bases, the J end lost 9 bases, and 21 bases lay between the germline ends. The length of the CDR3 is 14 residues. CDR3 in amino acids: CSVARGAERNQAFF. CDR3 DNA: TGCAGCGTTGCCCGGGGGGCTGAGCGTAATCAAGCTTTCTTT.

This clone has just one count. J is TRBJ1-2 and V is TRBV28; 7 bases align to TRBD1. The CDR3 has 14 amino acids. Unmatched junction bases numbered 5, after V lost 5 bases and J lost 2 bases. Germline CDR1 is MDHEN and CDR2 is SYDVKM. The CDR3 sequence is CASSLGQANYGYTF. CDR3 bases: TGTGCCAGCAGTCTAGGACAGGCGAACTATGGCTACACCTTC.

CDR3 sequence: CASSPRLAASQSEQYF. The CDR3, as DNA: TGTGCCAGCAGTCCGAGACTAGCTGCCTCCCAATCCGAGCAGTACTTC. The J gene is TRBJ2-7, the V gene TRBV27; 7 nucleotides align to TRBD2. Trimming cost V 5 bases and J 6 bases; bases outside gene matches: 16. Per the germline V gene, CDR1 is MNHEY and CDR2 is SMNVEV (reference sequence). The CDR3 is 16 amino acids.

This chain connects TRBV7-8 to TRBJ2-5; the match to TRBD1 covers 11 bases. Germline assignment: CDR1 SGHVS and CDR2 FQNEAQ. The J segment lost 5 bases and the V segment lost 5 bases, leaving 10 bases of the junction unmatched. This CDR3 comprises 16 residues. CDR3 bases: TGTGCCAGCAGCGCAACTCTGGGACAGGGGGTCGAGACCCAGTACTTC. This gives the protein CASSATLGQGVETQYF.

This chain joins TRBV7-3 and TRBJ2-1; tentative D call: TRBD1 (6 bases). CDR3 length: 15 residues. Trimming left V 5 bases short and J 4 bases short, with 15 bases between. Germline lookup yields CDR1 SGHTA and CDR2 FQGTGA. The CDR3 loop reads CASSSQGSRYNEQFF. CDR3 nucleotide sequence: TGTGCCAGCAGCAGTCAGGGGTCACGATACAATGAGCAGTTCTTC.

The chain links TRBV5-1 to TRBJ2-7; 8 bases are shared with TRBD2. Unmatched junction bases numbered 5, after V lost 1 base and J lost 2 bases. In germline, CDR1 is SGHRS, CDR2 YFSETQ. This CDR3 has 15 residues. The CDR3 here is CASSLLSGGPYEQYF. The CDR3 region has the DNA TGCGCCAGCAGCTTGTTGAGCGGGGGCCCCTACGAGCAGTACTTC.

The rearrangement uses TRBV7-9 and TRBJ1-2, with 7 nucleotides matching TRBD1. The germline gives CDR1 SEHNR, CDR2 FQNEAQ (reference sequence). The length of the CDR3 is 15 residues. V lost 4 bases to trimming and J lost 4 bases; unmatched junction nucleotides: 9. CDR3 region: CASSSTDRIAYGYTF. The CDR3, as DNA: TGTGCCAGCAGCTCGACGGACAGGATTGCCTATGGCTACACCTTC.

V gene TRBV7-2 combines with J gene TRBJ1-4; TRBD1 matches 8 bases. The CDR3 totals 15 residues. V lost 1 base to trimming and J lost 6 bases; unmatched junction nucleotides: 4. Germline CDR1 and CDR2: SGHTA and FQGNSA. CDR3 region: CASSLVDRGYEKLFF. The CDR3 DNA sequence: TGTGCCAGCAGCTTAGTCGACAGGGGTTATGAAAAACTGTTTTTT.

The rearrangement joins TRBV4-2 to TRBJ2-2; 11 bases are shared with TRBD1. CDR3 length: 14 amino acids. The V gene's germline CDR1 is LGHNA and CDR2 YNFKEQ. V lost 6 bases, J lost 7 bases, and 4 bases stayed unmatched. For the CDR3, the DNA is TGTGCCAGCAGGGACAGGGGGCGGAGCGGGGAGCTGTTTTTT. It encodes CASRDRGRSGELFF.

V is TRBV21-1 and J is TRBJ1-1; the table assigns TRBD1, which was not confirmed against the DNA. TRBV21-1 is a recognized pseudogene. The CDR3 length is 16 residues. Here the CDR3 DNA reads TGTGCCAGCAGCAAATCTCCCAGGGAAATGACCACTGAAGCTTTCTTT. As protein: CASSKSPREMTTEAFF.

This chain uses TRBV19 with TRBJ1-2, with TRBD1 matching over 8 bases. Looked up from germline, CDR1 is LNHDA and CDR2 is SQIVND (reference sequence). This CDR3 has 13 amino acids. The ends lost 3 bases at V and 6 bases at J; junction bases unmatched: 3. The CDR3 is CASSIQGADGYTF. The DNA of the CDR3 is TGTGCCAGTAGTATTCAGGGGGCGGATGGCTACACCTTC.

The chain couples TRBV12-5 to TRBJ2-7; 7 bases are a match to TRBD1. Germline values: CDR1 LGHNT, CDR2 FRNRAP. This CDR3 has 13 residues. The V gene end was trimmed by 4 bases and the J gene end by 7 bases; junction bases not matched to a gene: 7. In DNA form, the CDR3 reads TGTGCTAGTGGTTCAACAGGGGTGGAGGAGCAGTACTTC. As protein: CASGSTGVEEQYF.

The chain is built from TRBV7-2 and TRBJ2-7, with 8 positions matching TRBD1. The germline V gene encodes CDR1 SGHTA and CDR2 FQGNSA. This CDR3 has 15 residues. With 2 bases clipped from V and 0 bases from J, the junction kept 3 bases outside the gene matches. The CDR3 DNA follows: TGTGCCAGCAGCTTACGGACAGGGAGCTCCTACGAGCAGTACTTC. Translation gives CASSLRTGSSYEQYF.

This chain connects TRBV6-1 to TRBJ1-4; TRBD1 matches at 7 bases. The germline V gene has CDR1 MNHNS and CDR2 SASEGT. Trimming removed 2 bases from V and 5 bases from J; junction bases left unmatched: 2. The CDR3 runs 14 residues. Written as DNA, the CDR3 is TGTGCCAGCAGTGAAAACAGGGGAAATGAAAAACTGTTTTTT. As protein: CASSENRGNEKLFF.

This clone was seen once. This chain links TRBV18 with TRBJ1-1; the D is unclear. V was pared by 3 bases and J by 9 bases, with 14 bases between. The CDR3 sequence is 13 residues long. The V gene's germline CDR1 is KGHSH and CDR2 LQKENI. Written as DNA, the CDR3 is TGTGCCAGCTCACCCCCCCCGGGGAAAAAAGCTTTCTTT. It codes for CASSPPPGKKAFF.

The chain joins TRBV2 to TRBJ1-5; 12 bases are shared with TRBD1. The CDR3 is 14 amino acids. V shed 6 bases and J 6 bases; nucleotides not matched to a gene: 3. Germline V gene sequence: CDR1 SNHLY, CDR2 FYNNEI. Here the CDR3 DNA reads TGTGCCAGCAGCCGGGACAGGGGGCCTCAGCCCCAGCATTTT. Translating it yields CASSRDRGPQPQHF.

The chain links TRBV27 to TRBJ2-6; 8 nucleotides match TRBD1. CDR1 and CDR2 (germline): MNHEY, SMNVEV (reference sequence). V shed 7 bases and J 4 bases; nucleotides not matched to a gene: 12. CDR3 length: 17 residues. The CDR3 protein is CASNNGRGRVGANVLTF. The CDR3 DNA follows: TGTGCCAGCAACAACGGCAGGGGGCGAGTGGGGGCCAACGTCCTGACTTTC.

The chain carries TRBV9 and TRBJ1-6; 8 bases agree with TRBD1. The CDR3 spans 15 residues. Germline-derived CDR1 and CDR2 are SGDLS and YYNGEE. Trimming cost V 0 bases and J 17 bases; bases outside gene matches: 13. The CDR3 nucleotides are TGTGCCAGCAGCGTAGCCGGCAGTGGGACAGGCGGGGTCCACTTT. The encoded protein is CASSVAGSGTGGVHF.

The V call is TRBV7-2, the J call TRBJ1-1, with D hard to call. Looked up from germline, CDR1 is SGHTA and CDR2 is FQGNSA. This CDR3 is built from 15 residues. V lost 3 bases, J lost 4 bases, and 15 bases lay in between. CDR3 coding DNA: TGTGCCAGCAGCTTCCCTAGGGAGCGGGCCACTGAAGCTTTCTTT. This translates into CASSFPRERATEAFF.

The chain combines TRBV6-5 with TRBJ2-3, with unresolved D. V was shortened by 2 bases and J by 2 bases, with 11 bases between the two germline ends. CDR3 length equals 15 residues. Per the germline V gene, CDR1 is MNHEY and CDR2 is SVGAGI. The CDR3 DNA reads as TGTGCCAGCAGTTACCAGGCCTTTAACACAGATACGCAGTATTTT. Residues: CASSYQAFNTDTQYF.

The chain combines TRBV28 with TRBJ1-1; 11 nucleotides match TRBD1. The CDR3 is 15 amino acids. V trimming: 5 bases; J trimming: 5 bases; junction bases outside the gene matches: 7. Germline V gives CDR1 MDHEN, CDR2 SYDVKM. CDR3 in DNA: TGTGCCAGCAGTCCCCGGACAGGGGGCATGACTGAAGCTTTCTTT. Residues: CASSPRTGGMTEAFF.